The 18 T cell receptor beta chains presented below share a single source sample, sequenced in a study of CD8 T cells in Susac syndrome. A quantity of roughly 0.5 to 1 ug RNA underwent reverse transcription using random hexamers. TCRdb reprocessed the immunoSEQ multiplex PCR reads with MiXCR, giving one entry per CDR3 protein. The sample contains about 150,000 distinct CDR3 sequences, 90% to 96% of which appear only once. The sequencing input was CD4+ T cells from PBMCs. All receptors derive from a human donor with Susac syndrome.

The chain's CDR3 is CATSITGNTYEQYF. CDR3 nucleotide sequence: TGTGCCACCAGCATTACCGGGAATACCTACGAGCAGTACTTC. This chain uses TRBV15 with TRBJ2-7, with TRBD2 as a possible D gene (5 bases). The ends were cut back, 4 bases at V and 2 bases at J, with 12 bases in the middle. The CDR3 extends over 14 amino acids. Per germline, CDR1 LNHNV and CDR2 YYDKDF (reference sequence).

The chain employs TRBV9 and TRBJ2-3; 7 bases align to TRBD2. The V gene's germline CDR1 is SGDLS and CDR2 YYNGEE. The CDR3 totals 15 residues. The ends lost 1 base at V and 0 bases at J; junction bases unmatched: 2. The CDR3 spells CASSVSGTSTDTQYF. In DNA, the CDR3 is TGTGCCAGCAGCGTAAGCGGGACTAGCACAGATACGCAGTATTTT.

The chain uses TRBV14 and TRBJ1-6, with 11 bases identical to TRBD1. The CDR3 has 15 residues. CDR1 is SGHDN and CDR2 is FVKESK in the germline V gene. Trimming took 3 bases from V and 7 from J; bases not matched to a gene: 2. This chain's CDR3 is CASSQGQGVNSPLHF. The CDR3, as DNA: TGTGCCAGCAGCCAGGGACAGGGGGTAAATTCACCCCTCCACTTT.

This chain joins TRBV6-2 or TRBV6-3 and TRBJ2-2; the D gene is possibly TRBD2 (6 bases). The CDR3 sequence is 17 residues long. Germline CDR1 reads MNHEY; CDR2 reads SVGEGT. V shed 2 bases and J shed 4 bases, with 17 bases lying between them. The CDR3 nucleotides are TGTGCCAGCAGTTACCGCCGACTAGGGAACCCCACCGGGGAGCTGTTTTTT. Residues: CASSYRRLGNPTGELFF.

This chain links TRBV29-1 with TRBJ1-4, with TRBD1 identical over 7 bases. Germline CDR1 reads SQVTM; CDR2 reads ANQGSEA. V dropped 4 bases and J dropped 3; count of bases not matched to a gene: 2. The CDR3 consists of 13 residues. The CDR3, as DNA: TGCAGCGTTGGGGGACAGCCTAATGAAAAACTGTTTTTT. This codes for CSVGGQPNEKLFF.

V gene TRBV7-3 combines with J gene TRBJ2-3; no firm D call. The CDR3 has 14 residues. The V end was cut by 4 bases, the J end by 0 bases, with 8 bases between. Germline V gene sequence: CDR1 SGHTA, CDR2 FQGTGA. The CDR3, as DNA: TGTGCCAGCAGCTCCATCTCTAGCACAGATACGCAGTATTTT. It codes for CASSSISSTDTQYF.

The CDR3 DNA reads TGTGCCAGCAGCTTCGGGCTAGTAGTCGACACCGGGGAGCTGTTTTTT. Its protein product is CASSFGLVVDTGELFF. The rearrangement links TRBV13 to TRBJ2-2, with D unclear. Germline loops: CDR1 PRHDT, CDR2 FYEKMQ (reference sequence). With 3 bases removed from V and 3 bases from J, the gap between germline ends came to 14 bases. The CDR3 has 16 amino acids.

J is TRBJ1-2 and V is TRBV29-1; 12 nucleotides line up with TRBD1. Germline V CDR1 and CDR2: SQVTM, ANQGSEA. V shed 6 bases and J 8 bases; nucleotides not matched to a gene: 7. The CDR3 extends over 13 amino acids. The CDR3 spells CSVRGQGARGYTF. The CDR3 region has the DNA TGCAGCGTGCGGGGACAGGGGGCGAGGGGCTACACCTTC.

The chain joins TRBV6-1 to TRBJ2-6, with D unresolved. The CDR3 runs 17 residues. Germline V gene lookup returns CDR1 MNHNS and CDR2 SASEGT. Trimming stripped 7 bases from V and 0 bases from J, with 16 bases between. In nucleotides, the CDR3 is TGTGCCAGCAATACGGGTTCGCCTGTCTCTGGGGCCAACGTCCTGACTTTC. It encodes CASNTGSPVSGANVLTF.

The V and J genes are TRBV20-1 and TRBJ2-7, with unresolved D. Trimming stripped 6 bases from V and 6 bases from J, with 18 bases between. The CDR3 loop spans 13 amino acids. Germline CDR1 DFQATT, CDR2 SNEGSKA (reference sequence). CDR3 protein: CSARSGIPGEQYV. The CDR3 DNA reads as TGCAGTGCGAGGTCTGGGATCCCTGGCGAGCAGTACGTC.

The chain links TRBV3-1 to TRBJ1-5, with 9 bases fitting TRBD1. J gave up 6 bases and V 4 bases, and 4 bases lay outside the gene matches. Germline-derived CDR1 and CDR2 are LGHDT and YNNKEL (reference sequence). This CDR3 has 14 amino acids. This CDR3 reads CASSPGQGGQPQHF. The CDR3 DNA follows: TGTGCCAGCAGCCCGGGACAGGGTGGTCAGCCCCAGCATTTT.

This chain links TRBV30 with TRBJ2-4; TRBD1 agrees at 8 bases. This CDR3 has 13 amino acids. V shed 3 bases and J 7 bases; nucleotides not matched to a gene: 5. CDR1 GTSNPN and CDR2 SVGIG come from the germline V gene (reference sequence). Here the CDR3 DNA reads TGTGCCTGGAGCCCAGGGGGCTTTAACATTCAGTACTTC. Protein: CAWSPGGFNIQYF.

The chain has TRBV30 and TRBJ2-1; D is unclear. V lost 2 bases to trimming and J lost 5 bases, with 10 bases between them. Germline values: CDR1 GTSNPN, CDR2 SVGIG (reference sequence). There are 13 residues in the CDR3. The CDR3 region has the DNA TGTGCCTGGAGTCTAAGGAGTCACAATGAGCAGTTCTTC. This translates into CAWSLRSHNEQFF.

J is TRBJ2-4 and V is TRBV28; D possibly uses TRBD1 or TRBD2 (5 bases each). Trimming took 9 bases from V and 7 from J, leaving 16 bases between them. The CDR3 is made up of 13 amino acids. Germline assignment: CDR1 MDHEN and CDR2 SYDVKM. The DNA for the CDR3 is TGTGCCAGTTCGGGGCTCCCCCGGAACATTCAGTACTTC. It yields the protein CASSGLPRNIQYF. The variable domain in full, completed from reference TRBV28 and TRBJ2-4, reads DVKVTQSSRYLVKRTGEKVFLECVQDMDHENMFWYRQDPGLGLRLIYFSYDVKMKEKGDIPEGYSVSREKKERFSLILESASTNQTSMYLCASSGLPRNIQYFGAGTRLSVL.

The chain recombines TRBV20-1 with TRBJ2-1; 10 bases map to TRBD1. V trimming: 6 bases; J trimming: 3 bases; junction bases outside the gene matches: 11. The length of the CDR3 is 16 residues. Per germline, CDR1 DFQATT and CDR2 SNEGSKA (reference sequence). The CDR3 protein is CSAQPGQGTNYNEQFF. The CDR3 region has the DNA TGCAGTGCGCAACCGGGACAGGGGACGAACTACAATGAGCAGTTCTTC.

The chain uses TRBV20-1 and TRBJ2-7; TRBD2 matches 10 bases. V was clipped by 6 bases and J by 5 bases; unmatched bases: 16. Germline assignment: CDR1 DFQATT and CDR2 SNEGSKA (reference sequence). The CDR3 has 16 residues. CDR3 region: CSAETRTSGWSDEQYF. Here the CDR3 DNA reads TGCAGTGCAGAGACACGGACTAGCGGATGGTCTGACGAGCAGTACTTC.

The chain combines TRBV12-3 or TRBV12-4 with TRBJ1-1; TRBD1 is a possible D gene (5 bases). CDR3 length: 14 residues. V was clipped by 6 bases and J by 5 bases, with 16 bases between them. For the CDR3, the DNA is TGTGCCAGCAGCCAACGGAGGGGAGGAACTGAAGCTTTCTTT. It specifies CASSQRRGGTEAFF.

The chain combines TRBV28 with TRBJ2-5; D may be TRBD1 (6 bases). Per germline, CDR1 MDHEN and CDR2 SYDVKM. The CDR3 runs 12 residues. Trimming left V 3 bases short and J 7 bases short, with 9 bases between. The CDR3 sequence is CASSLRGGTQYF. CDR3 sequence (DNA): TGTGCCAGCAGTTTGAGAGGGGGGACCCAGTACTTC.